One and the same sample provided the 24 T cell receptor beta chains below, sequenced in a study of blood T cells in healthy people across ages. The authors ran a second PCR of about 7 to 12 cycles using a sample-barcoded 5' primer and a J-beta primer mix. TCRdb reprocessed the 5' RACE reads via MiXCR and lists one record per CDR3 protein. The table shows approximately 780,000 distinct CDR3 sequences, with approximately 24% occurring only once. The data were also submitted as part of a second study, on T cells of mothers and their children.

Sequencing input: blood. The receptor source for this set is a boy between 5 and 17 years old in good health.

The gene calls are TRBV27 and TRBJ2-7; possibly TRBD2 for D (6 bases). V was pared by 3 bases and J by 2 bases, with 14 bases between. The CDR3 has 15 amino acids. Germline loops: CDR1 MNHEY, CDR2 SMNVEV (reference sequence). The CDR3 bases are TGTGCCAGCAGTTTGGCGGGACGTCTAGCCTACGAGCAGTACTTC. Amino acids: CASSLAGRLAYEQYF.

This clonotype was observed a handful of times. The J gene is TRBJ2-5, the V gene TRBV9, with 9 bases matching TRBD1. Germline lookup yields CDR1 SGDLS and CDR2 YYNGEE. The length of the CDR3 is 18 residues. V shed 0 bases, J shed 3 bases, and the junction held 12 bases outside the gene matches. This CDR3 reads CASSVAYGTGSVEETQYF. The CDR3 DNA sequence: TGTGCCAGCAGCGTAGCGTACGGGACAGGGAGTGTCGAAGAGACCCAGTACTTC. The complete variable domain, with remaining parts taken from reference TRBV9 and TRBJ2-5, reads DSGVTQTPKHLITATGQRVTLRCSPRSGDLSVYWYQQSLDQGLQFLIQYYNGEERAKGNILERFSAQQFPDLHSELNLSSLELGDSALYFCASSVAYGTGSVEETQYFGPGTRLLVL.

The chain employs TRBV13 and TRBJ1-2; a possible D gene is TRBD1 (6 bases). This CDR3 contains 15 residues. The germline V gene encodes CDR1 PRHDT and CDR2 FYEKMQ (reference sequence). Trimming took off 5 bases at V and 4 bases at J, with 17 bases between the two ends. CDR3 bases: TGTGCCAGCAGCAACTCCGAAGGACAGACCTATGGCTACACCTTC. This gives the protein CASSNSEGQTYGYTF.

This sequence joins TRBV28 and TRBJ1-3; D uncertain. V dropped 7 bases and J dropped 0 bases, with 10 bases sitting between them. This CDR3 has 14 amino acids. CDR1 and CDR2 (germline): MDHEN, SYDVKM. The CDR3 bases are TGTGCCAGCAATGAACTTAGCTCTGGAAACACCATATATTTT. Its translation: CASNELSSGNTIYF. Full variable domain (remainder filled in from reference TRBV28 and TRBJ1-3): DVKVTQSSRYLVKRTGEKVFLECVQDMDHENMFWYRQDPGLGLRLIYFSYDVKMKEKGDIPEGYSVSREKKERFSLILESASTNQTSMYLCASNELSSGNTIYFGEGSWLTVV.

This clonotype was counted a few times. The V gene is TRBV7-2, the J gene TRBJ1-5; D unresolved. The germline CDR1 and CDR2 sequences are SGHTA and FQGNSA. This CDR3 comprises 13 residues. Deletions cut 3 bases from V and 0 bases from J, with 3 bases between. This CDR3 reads CASSFHSNQPQHF. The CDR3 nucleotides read TGTGCCAGCAGCTTTCATAGCAATCAGCCCCAGCATTTT.

The DNA of the CDR3 is TGTGCCAGCAAAAGGGCAGGGGCCCCCTACGAGCAGTACTTC. Protein product: CASKRAGAPYEQYF. The chain recombines TRBV6-5 with TRBJ2-7; a possible D gene is TRBD1 (6 bases). The CDR3 totals 14 residues. V was cut by 7 bases and J by 2 bases, with 15 bases left in between. Germline assignment: CDR1 MNHEY and CDR2 SVGAGI.

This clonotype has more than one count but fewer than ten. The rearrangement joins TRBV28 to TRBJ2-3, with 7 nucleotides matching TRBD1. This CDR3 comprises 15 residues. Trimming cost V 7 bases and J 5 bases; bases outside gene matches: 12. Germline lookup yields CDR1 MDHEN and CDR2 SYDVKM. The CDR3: CASKPDRDAVDTQYF. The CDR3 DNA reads TGTGCCAGCAAACCCGACAGGGACGCGGTAGATACGCAGTATTTT.

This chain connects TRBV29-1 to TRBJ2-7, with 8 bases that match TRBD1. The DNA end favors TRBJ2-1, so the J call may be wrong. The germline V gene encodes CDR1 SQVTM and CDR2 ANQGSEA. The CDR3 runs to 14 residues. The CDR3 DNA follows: TGCAGCGGTGAGAGGACAGGGAAGGACAATGAGCAGTTCTTC. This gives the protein CSGERTGKDNEQFF.

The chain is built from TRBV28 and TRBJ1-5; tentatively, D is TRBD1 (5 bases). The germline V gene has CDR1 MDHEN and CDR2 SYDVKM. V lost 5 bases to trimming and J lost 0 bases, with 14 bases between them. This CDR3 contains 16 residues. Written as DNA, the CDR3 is TGTGCCAGCAGTCTAAAGGGGCGGACTAGCAATCAGCCCCAGCATTTT. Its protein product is CASSLKGRTSNQPQHF.

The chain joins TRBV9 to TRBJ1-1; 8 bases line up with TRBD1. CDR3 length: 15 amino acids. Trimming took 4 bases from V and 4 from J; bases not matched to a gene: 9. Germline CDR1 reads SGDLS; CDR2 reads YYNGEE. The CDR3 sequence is CASSLGQGRRTEAFF. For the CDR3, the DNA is TGTGCCAGCAGCTTAGGACAGGGTCGCCGCACTGAAGCTTTCTTT.

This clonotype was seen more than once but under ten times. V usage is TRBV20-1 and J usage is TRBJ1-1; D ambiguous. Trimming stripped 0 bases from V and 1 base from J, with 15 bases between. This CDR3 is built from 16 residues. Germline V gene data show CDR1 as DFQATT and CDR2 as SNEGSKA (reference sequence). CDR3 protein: CSARDPSGRPNTEAFF. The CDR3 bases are TGCAGTGCTAGAGACCCCTCTGGCAGACCGAACACTGAAGCTTTCTTT.

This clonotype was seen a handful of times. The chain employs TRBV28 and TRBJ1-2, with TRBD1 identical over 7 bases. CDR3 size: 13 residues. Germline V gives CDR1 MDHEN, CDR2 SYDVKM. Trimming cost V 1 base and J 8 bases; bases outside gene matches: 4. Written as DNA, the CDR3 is TGTGCCAGCAGTTTATTCCAGGGGGTAGGCTACACCTTC. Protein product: CASSLFQGVGYTF.

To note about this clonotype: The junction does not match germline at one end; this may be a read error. The CDR3 sequence is CASSSGHGLDF. The CDR3 DNA follows: TGTGCCAGCAGTTCAGGACACGGCTTAGACTTC. The chain uses TRBV27 and TRBJ2-1, with D possibly TRBD1 on 5 matching bases. The CDR3 has 11 amino acids. CDR1 MNHEY and CDR2 SMNVEV come from the germline V gene (reference sequence).

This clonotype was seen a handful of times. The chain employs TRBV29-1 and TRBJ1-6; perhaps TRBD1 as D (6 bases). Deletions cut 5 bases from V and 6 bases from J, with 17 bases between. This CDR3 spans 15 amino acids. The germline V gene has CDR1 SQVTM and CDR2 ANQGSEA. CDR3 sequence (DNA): TGCAGCGTTCGCAGGGGTGGTAAGGTTAATTCACCCCTCCACTTT. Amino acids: CSVRRGGKVNSPLHF.

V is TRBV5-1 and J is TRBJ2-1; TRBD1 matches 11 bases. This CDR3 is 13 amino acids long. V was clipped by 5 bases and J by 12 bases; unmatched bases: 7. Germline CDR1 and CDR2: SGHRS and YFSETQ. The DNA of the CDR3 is TGCGCCAGCAGAGGGACAGGGGGTCACTGGCAGTTCTTC. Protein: CASRGTGGHWQFF.

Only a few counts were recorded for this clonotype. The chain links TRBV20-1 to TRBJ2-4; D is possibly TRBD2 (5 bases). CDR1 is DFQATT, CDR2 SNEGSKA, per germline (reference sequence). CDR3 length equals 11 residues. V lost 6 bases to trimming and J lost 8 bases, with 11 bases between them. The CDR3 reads CSASHGDIQYF. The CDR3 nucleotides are TGCAGTGCCAGTCACGGGGACATTCAGTACTTC.

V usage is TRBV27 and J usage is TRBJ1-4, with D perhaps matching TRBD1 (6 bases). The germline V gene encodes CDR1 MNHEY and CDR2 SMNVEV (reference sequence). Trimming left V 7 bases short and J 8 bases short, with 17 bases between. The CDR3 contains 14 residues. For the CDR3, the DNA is TGTGCCAGCATGGATGAAGGGGGTGGCGAAAAACTGTTTTTT. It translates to CASMDEGGGEKLFF.

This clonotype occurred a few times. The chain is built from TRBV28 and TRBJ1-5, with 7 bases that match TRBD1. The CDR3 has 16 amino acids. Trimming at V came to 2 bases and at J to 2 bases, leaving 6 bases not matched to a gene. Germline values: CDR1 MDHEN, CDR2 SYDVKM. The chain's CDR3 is CASSLRGTEGNQPQHF. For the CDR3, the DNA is TGTGCCAGCAGTTTAAGGGGGACAGAGGGCAATCAGCCCCAGCATTTT. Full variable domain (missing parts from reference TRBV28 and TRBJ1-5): DVKVTQSSRYLVKRTGEKVFLECVQDMDHENMFWYRQDPGLGLRLIYFSYDVKMKEKGDIPEGYSVSREKKERFSLILESASTNQTSMYLCASSLRGTEGNQPQHFGDGTRLSIL.

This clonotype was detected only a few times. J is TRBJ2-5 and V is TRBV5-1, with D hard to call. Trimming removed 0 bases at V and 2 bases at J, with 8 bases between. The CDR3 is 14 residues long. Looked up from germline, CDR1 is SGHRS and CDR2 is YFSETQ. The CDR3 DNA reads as TGCGCCAGCAGCTTGGCGACGGTTCAAGAGACCCAGTACTTC. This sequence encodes CASSLATVQETQYF.

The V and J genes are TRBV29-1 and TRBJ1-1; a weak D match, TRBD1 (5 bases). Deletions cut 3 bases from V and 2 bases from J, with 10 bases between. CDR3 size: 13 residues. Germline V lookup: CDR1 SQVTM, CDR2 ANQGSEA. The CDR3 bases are TGCAGCGTTGAGGGGCACCTCAACACTGAAGCTTTCTTT. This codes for CSVEGHLNTEAFF.

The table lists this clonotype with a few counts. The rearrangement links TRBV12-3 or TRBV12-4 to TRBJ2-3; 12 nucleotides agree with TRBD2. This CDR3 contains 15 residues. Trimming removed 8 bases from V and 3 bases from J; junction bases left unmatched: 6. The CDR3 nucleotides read TGTGCCAGCTCACTAGCGGGAGGTGAGACAGATACGCAGTATTTT. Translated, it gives CASSLAGGETDTQYF.

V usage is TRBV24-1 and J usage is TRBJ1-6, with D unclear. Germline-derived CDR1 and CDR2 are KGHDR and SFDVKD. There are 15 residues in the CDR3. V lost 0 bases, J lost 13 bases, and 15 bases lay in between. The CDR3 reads CATSDLRGLKGPLHF. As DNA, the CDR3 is TGTGCCACCAGTGATTTGCGAGGTCTCAAGGGCCCCCTCCACTTT.

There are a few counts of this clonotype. Here the CDR3 DNA reads TGTGCCAGCAGTGCGGACAGGCGAGAGCAGTACTTC. Its protein product is CASSADRREQYF. The V and J genes are TRBV25-1 and TRBJ2-7; 7 bases are shared with TRBD1. CDR1 and CDR2 (germline): MGHDK, SYGVNS. Trimming cost V 4 bases and J 7 bases; bases outside gene matches: 4. The CDR3 totals 12 residues.

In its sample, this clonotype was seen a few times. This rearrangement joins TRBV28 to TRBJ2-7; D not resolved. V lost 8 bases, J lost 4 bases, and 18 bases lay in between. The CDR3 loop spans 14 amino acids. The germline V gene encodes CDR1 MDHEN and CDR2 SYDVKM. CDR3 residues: CASFGRQNEYEQYF. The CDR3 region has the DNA TGTGCCAGCTTTGGCAGGCAAAACGAGTACGAGCAGTACTTC.